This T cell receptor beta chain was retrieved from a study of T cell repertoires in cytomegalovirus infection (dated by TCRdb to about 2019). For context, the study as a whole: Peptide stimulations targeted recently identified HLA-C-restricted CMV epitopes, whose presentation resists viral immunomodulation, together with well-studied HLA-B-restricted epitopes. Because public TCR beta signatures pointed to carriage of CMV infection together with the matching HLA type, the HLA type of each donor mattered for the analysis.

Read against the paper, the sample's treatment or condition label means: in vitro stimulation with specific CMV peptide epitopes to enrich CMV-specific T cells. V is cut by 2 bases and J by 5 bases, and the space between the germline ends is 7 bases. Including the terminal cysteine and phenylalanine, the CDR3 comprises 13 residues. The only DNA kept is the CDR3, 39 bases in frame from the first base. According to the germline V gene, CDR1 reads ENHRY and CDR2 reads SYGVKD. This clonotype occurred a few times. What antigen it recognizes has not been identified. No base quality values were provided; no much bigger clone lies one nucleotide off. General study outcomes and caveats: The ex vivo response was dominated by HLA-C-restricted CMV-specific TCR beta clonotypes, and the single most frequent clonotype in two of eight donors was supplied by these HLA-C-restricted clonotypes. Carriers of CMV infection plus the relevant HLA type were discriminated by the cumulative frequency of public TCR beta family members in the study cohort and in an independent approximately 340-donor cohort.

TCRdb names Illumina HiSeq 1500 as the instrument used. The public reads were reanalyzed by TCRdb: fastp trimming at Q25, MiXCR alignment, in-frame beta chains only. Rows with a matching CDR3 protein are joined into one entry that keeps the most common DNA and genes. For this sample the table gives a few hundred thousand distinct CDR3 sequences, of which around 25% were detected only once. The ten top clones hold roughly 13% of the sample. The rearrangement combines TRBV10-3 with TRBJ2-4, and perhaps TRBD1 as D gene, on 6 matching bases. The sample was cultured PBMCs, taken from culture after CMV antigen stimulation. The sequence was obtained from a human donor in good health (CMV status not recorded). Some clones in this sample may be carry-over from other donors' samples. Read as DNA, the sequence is TGTGCCATCAGTGAGAACAGGGAAAACATTCAGTACTTC. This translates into CAISENRENIQYF.